The present T cell receptor beta chain was sequenced within a study of T cells in tuberculosis. Whole-study results and caveats: Cases with active tuberculosis were adults, while controls were adolescents. GEM motif frequencies gave about 70% accuracy; the GMM repertoire gave 85% to 90%.

The germline V gene encodes CDR1 SGHNT and CDR2 YYREEE (reference sequence). V was cut by 7 bases and J by 2 bases, with 13 bases left in between. The CDR3 has 13 residues. Comments on this clone: The target antigen is unknown.

Data came from immunoSEQ multiplex PCR; TCRdb stores just in-frame clones and leaves some out. The data contain fewer than 40,000 clones, 95% to 96% of them seen just once; the ten biggest clones take up 2% to 3%. Input material: PBMCs. The chain recombines TRBV5-4 with TRBJ2-7; D gene unclear. The origin of this receptor is a donor between 5 and 29 years old with latent tuberculosis or without tuberculosis infection. This CDR3 reads CASSKESTYEQYF. For the CDR3, the DNA is TGTGCCAGCTCTAAGGAGTCCACCTACGAGCAGTACTTC.